The next 3 T cell receptor beta chains were all read from a single sample in a study of blood T cell repertoires in COVID-19. Profiled with immunoSEQ multiplex PCR; TCRdb holds only in-frame clones, not every one. This table holds roughly 230,000 clones, 80% to 85% found once. Sequenced material: peripheral blood. These receptors came from a man aged 50 or older with active or convalescent COVID-19.

Only a few counts were recorded for this clone. The chain carries TRBV28 and TRBJ1-5; D is undetermined. The V gene lost 4 bases and the J gene lost 0 bases, with 10 bases spanning the gap. Per the germline V gene, CDR1 is MDHEN and CDR2 is SYDVKM. CDR3 length: 15 residues. DNA of the CDR3: TGTGCCAGCAGTTCGGGAGGGTATAGCAATCAGCCCCAGCATTTT. The encoded protein is CASSSGGYSNQPQHF.

This rearrangement joins TRBV5-4 to TRBJ2-7, with 10 bases lining up with TRBD1. The CDR3 loop spans 15 amino acids. The germline CDR1 and CDR2 sequences are SGHNT and YYREEE (reference sequence). With 3 bases clipped from V and 5 bases from J, the junction kept 8 bases outside the gene matches. CDR3 loop: CASSSRGTGVHEQYF. The CDR3 DNA follows: TGTGCCAGCAGCTCAAGGGGGACAGGGGTTCACGAGCAGTACTTC.

The chain employs TRBV2 and TRBJ1-1; maybe TRBD1 (5 bases). The CDR3 has 14 residues. CDR1 and CDR2 (germline): SNHLY, FYNNEI. V lost 7 bases and J lost 0, with 12 bases in between. CDR3 bases: TGTGCCAGCACTCGGACGGACATGAACACTGAAGCTTTCTTT. It translates to CASTRTDMNTEAFF.